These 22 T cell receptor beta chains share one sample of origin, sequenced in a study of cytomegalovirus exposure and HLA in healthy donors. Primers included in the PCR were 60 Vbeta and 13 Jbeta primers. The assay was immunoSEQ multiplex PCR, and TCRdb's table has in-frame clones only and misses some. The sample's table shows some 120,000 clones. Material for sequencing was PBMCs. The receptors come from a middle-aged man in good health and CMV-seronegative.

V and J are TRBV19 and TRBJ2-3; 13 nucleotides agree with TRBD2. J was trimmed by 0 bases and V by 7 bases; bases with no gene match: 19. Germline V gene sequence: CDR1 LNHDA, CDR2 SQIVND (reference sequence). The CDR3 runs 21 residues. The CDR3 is CASTHITPGTSGEGSTDTQYF. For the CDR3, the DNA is TGTGCCAGTACACATATAACGCCGGGGACTAGCGGGGAGGGAAGCACAGATACGCAGTATTTT.

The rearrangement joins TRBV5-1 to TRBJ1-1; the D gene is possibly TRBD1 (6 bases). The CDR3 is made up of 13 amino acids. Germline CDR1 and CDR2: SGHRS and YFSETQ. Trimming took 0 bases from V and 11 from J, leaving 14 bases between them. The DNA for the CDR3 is TGCGCCAGCAGCTTGGCCCAGGGGATGATCGCTTTCTTT. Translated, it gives CASSLAQGMIAFF.

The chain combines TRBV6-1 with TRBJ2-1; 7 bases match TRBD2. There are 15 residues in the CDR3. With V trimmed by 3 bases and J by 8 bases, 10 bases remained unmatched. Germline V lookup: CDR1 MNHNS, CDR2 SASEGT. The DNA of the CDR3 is TGTGCCAGCAGTGAGGAAGCGGGATACAAAGATGAGCAGTTCTTC. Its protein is CASSEEAGYKDEQFF.

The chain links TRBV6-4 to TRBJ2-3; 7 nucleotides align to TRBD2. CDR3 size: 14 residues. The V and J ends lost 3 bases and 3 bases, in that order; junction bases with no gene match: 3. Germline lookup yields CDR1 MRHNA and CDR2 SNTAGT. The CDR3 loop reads CASSEREETDTQYF. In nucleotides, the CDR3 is TGTGCCAGCAGTGAACGGGAGGAAACAGATACGCAGTATTTT.

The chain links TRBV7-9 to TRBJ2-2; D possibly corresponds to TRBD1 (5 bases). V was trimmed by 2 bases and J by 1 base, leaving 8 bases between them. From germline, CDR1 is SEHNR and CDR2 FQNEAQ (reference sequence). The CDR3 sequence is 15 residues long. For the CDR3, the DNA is TGTGCCAGCAGCTTACCAGACAGGAACACCGGGGAGCTGTTTTTT. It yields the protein CASSLPDRNTGELFF. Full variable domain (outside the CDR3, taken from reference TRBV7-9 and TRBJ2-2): DTGVSQNPRHKITKRGQNVTFRCDPISEHNRLYWYRQTLGQGPEFLTYFQNEAQLEKSRLLSDRFSAERPKGSFSTLEIQRTEQGDSAMYLCASSLPDRNTGELFFGEGSRLTVL.

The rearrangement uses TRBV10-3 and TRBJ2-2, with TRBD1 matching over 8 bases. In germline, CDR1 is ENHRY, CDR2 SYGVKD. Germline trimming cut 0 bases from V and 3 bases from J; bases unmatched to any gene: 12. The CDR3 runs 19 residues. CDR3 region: CAISESWTGNVRDTGELFF. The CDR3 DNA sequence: TGTGCCATCAGTGAGTCGTGGACAGGGAATGTTCGGGACACCGGGGAGCTGTTTTTT.

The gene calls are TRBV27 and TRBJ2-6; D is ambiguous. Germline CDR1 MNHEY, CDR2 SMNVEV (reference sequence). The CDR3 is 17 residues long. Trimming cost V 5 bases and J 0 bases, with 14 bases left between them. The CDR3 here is CASSPSPGISGANVLTF. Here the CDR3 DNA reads TGTGCCAGCAGTCCATCTCCAGGAATCTCTGGGGCCAACGTCCTGACTTTC.

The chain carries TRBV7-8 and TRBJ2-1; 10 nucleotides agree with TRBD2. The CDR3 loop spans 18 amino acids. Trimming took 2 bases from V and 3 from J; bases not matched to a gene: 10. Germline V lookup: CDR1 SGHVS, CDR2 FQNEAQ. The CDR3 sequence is CASSLRGGSGRRYNEQFF. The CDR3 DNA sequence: TGTGCCAGCAGCTTAAGGGGCGGTAGCGGGAGGCGCTACAATGAGCAGTTCTTC.

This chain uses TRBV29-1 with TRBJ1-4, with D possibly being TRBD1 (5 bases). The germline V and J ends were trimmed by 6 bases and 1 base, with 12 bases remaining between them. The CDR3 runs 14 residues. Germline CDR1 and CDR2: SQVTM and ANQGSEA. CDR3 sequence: CSVTGRLTNEKLFF. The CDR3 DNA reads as TGCAGCGTCACAGGACGGTTAACTAATGAAAAACTGTTTTTT. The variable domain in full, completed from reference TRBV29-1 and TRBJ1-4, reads SAVISQKPSRDICQRGTSLTIQCQVDSQVTMMFWYRQQPGQSLTLIATANQGSEATYESGFVIDKFPISRPNLTFSTLTVSNMSPEDSSIYLCSVTGRLTNEKLFFGSGTQLSVL.

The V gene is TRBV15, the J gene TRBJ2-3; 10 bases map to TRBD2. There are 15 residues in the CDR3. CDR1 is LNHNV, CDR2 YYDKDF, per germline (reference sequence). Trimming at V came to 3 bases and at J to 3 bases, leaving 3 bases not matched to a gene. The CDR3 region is CATSSLLAGTDTQYF. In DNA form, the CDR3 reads TGTGCCACCAGCAGTCTACTAGCGGGAACAGATACGCAGTATTTT.

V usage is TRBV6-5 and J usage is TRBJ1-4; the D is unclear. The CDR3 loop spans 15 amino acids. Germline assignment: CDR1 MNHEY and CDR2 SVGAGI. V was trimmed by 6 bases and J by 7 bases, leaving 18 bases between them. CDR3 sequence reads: CASRGSGLGLEKLFF. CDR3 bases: TGTGCCAGCAGGGGATCCGGGCTCGGACTTGAAAAACTGTTTTTT.

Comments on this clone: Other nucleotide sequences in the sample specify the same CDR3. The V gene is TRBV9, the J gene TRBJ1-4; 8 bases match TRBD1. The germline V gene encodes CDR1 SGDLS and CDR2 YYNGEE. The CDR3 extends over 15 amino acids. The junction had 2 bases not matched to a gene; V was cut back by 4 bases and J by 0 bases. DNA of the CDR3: TGTGCCAGCAGCCCGACAGGGGCAACTAATGAAAAACTGTTTTTT. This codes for CASSPTGATNEKLFF.

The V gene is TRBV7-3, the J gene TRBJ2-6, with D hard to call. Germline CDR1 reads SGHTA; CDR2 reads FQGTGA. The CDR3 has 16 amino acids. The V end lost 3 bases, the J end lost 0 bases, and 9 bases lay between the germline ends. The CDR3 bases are TGTGCCAGCAGCTTGCCCGGGTCCTCTGGGGCCAACGTCCTGACTTTC. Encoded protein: CASSLPGSSGANVLTF.

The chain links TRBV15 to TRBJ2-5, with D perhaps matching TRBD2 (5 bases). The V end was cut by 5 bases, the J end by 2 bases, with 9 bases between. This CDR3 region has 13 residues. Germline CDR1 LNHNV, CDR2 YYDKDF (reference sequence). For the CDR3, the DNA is TGTGCCACCAGCCGGAGGCTACAAGAGACCCAGTACTTC. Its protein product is CATSRRLQETQYF.

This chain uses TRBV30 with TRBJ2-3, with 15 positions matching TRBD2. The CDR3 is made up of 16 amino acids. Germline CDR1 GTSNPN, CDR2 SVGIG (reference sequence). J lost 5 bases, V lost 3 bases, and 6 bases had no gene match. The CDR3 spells CAWSGGLAGGEDTQYF. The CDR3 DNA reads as TGTGCCTGGAGCGGGGGACTAGCGGGAGGAGAAGATACGCAGTATTTT.

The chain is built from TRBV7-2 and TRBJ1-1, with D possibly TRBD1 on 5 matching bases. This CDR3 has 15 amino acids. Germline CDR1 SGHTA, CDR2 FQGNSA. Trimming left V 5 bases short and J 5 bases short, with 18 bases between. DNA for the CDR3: TGTGCCAGCAGCGTGGGGGGAATACCGGGGACTGAAGCTTTCTTT. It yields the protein CASSVGGIPGTEAFF.

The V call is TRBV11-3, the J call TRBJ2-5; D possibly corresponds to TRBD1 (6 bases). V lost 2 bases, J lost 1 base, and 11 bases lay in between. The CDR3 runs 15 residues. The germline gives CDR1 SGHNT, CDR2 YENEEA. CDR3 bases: TGTGCCAGCAGCTTACGCTTGGGGGCCCAAGAGACCCAGTACTTC. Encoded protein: CASSLRLGAQETQYF.

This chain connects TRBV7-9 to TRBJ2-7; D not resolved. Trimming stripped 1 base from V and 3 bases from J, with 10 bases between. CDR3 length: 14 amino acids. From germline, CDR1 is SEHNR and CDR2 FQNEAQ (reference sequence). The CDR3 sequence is CASSLVDKIYEQYF. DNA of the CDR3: TGTGCCAGCAGCTTAGTTGACAAAATCTACGAGCAGTACTTC.

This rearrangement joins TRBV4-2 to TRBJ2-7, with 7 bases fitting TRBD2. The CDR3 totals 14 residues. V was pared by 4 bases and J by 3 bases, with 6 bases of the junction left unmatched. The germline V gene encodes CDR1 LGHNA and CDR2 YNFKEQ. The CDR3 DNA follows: TGTGCCAGCAGCCCGGGACTACAAAACTACGAGCAGTACTTC. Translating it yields CASSPGLQNYEQYF.

The DNA for the CDR3 is TGTGCCAGCCATCCGGACCCCCGGGGGGATACGCAGTATTTT. Its protein product is CASHPDPRGDTQYF. The chain combines TRBV2 with TRBJ2-3; tentatively, D is TRBD2 (6 bases). The V end lost 8 bases, the J end lost 6 bases, and 18 bases lay between the germline ends. Per the germline V gene, CDR1 is SNHLY and CDR2 is FYNNEI. This CDR3 has 14 residues.

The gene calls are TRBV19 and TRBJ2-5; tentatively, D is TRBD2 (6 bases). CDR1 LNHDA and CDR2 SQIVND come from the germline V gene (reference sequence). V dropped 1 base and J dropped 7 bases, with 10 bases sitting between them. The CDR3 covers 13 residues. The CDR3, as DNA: TGTGCCAGTAGTATAGCGGGTAGCGGGACCCAGTACTTC. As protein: CASSIAGSGTQYF.

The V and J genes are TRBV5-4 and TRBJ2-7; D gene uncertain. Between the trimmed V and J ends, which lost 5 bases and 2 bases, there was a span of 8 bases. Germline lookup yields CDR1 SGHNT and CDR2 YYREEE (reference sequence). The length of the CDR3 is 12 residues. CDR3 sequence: CASSLETYEQYF. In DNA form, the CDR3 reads TGTGCCAGCAGTTTAGAAACCTACGAGCAGTACTTC.